One sample yielded the 25 T cell receptor beta chains listed below, sequenced in a study of blood T cell repertoires in COVID-19. The data were produced by immunoSEQ multiplex PCR, yet TCRdb's version contains in-frame clones alone and is incomplete. The table records about 110,000 clones, 75% to 90% of them present only once. The material sequenced was peripheral blood. These receptor sequences come from a human donor in a cohort sampled during active COVID-19.

J is TRBJ2-7 and V is TRBV6-6, with 8 bases fitting TRBD1. Unmatched junction bases numbered 7, after V lost 6 bases and J lost 3 bases. This CDR3 comprises 14 residues. CDR1 is MNHNY, CDR2 SVGAGI, per germline (reference sequence). CDR3 region: CASSRDRKSYEQYF. CDR3 DNA: TGTGCCAGCAGCCGGGACAGGAAGAGCTACGAGCAGTACTTC.

The chain recombines TRBV6-6 with TRBJ2-7; D perhaps matches TRBD1 (5 bases). V gave up 4 bases and J gave up 6 bases, with 13 bases separating them. Looked up from germline, CDR1 is MNHNY and CDR2 is SVGAGI (reference sequence). The CDR3 has 13 residues. This chain's CDR3 is CASSFGQIFEQYF. The DNA for the CDR3 is TGTGCCAGCAGTTTCGGACAAATTTTCGAGCAGTACTTC.

This sequence joins TRBV10-3 and TRBJ2-1; 9 bases are shared with TRBD1. Germline V gene lookup returns CDR1 ENHRY and CDR2 SYGVKD. J gave up 0 bases and V 6 bases, and 3 bases lay outside the gene matches. The CDR3 covers 15 residues. As DNA, the CDR3 is TGTGCCATCAGGGGGACAGGGAGCTCCTACAATGAGCAGTTCTTC. Translating gives CAIRGTGSSYNEQFF.

The chain is built from TRBV12-2 and TRBJ1-3. TRBV12-2 is reported as a pseudogene. CDR3 length: 15 amino acids. The CDR3 DNA is TGTGCAAGTCGCTTAGCTGGGGGGTCTGGAAACACCATATATTTT. This encodes CASRLAGGSGNTIYF.

The chain combines TRBV2 with TRBJ2-3, with 12 nucleotides matching TRBD1. CDR3 size: 15 residues. The germline V gene encodes CDR1 SNHLY and CDR2 FYNNEI. With 6 bases clipped from V and 4 bases from J, the junction kept 5 bases outside the gene matches. The CDR3 sequence is CASRGDRGLADTQYF. The CDR3 nucleotides are TGTGCCAGCAGAGGGGACAGGGGGCTCGCAGATACGCAGTATTTT.

The rearrangement links TRBV4-3 to TRBJ2-3; 9 positions match TRBD1. The CDR3 has 17 residues. V lost 4 bases and J lost 0; bases outside the gene matches: 8. Germline V gene data show CDR1 as LGHNA and CDR2 as YSLEER. CDR3 coding DNA: TGCGCCAGCAGCCCGTCACCCGGGACAGGGAGCACAGATACGCAGTATTTT. This encodes CASSPSPGTGSTDTQYF.

The rearrangement joins TRBV13 to TRBJ1-1; D is ambiguous. V was trimmed by 2 bases and J by 0 bases, leaving 19 bases between them. The CDR3 runs to 18 residues. Per the germline V gene, CDR1 is PRHDT and CDR2 is FYEKMQ (reference sequence). The CDR3 protein is CASSLMILGSGMNTEAFF. Here the CDR3 DNA reads TGTGCCAGCAGCTTAATGATCCTCGGCAGCGGAATGAACACTGAAGCTTTCTTT.

This clone was detected once. The chain employs TRBV6-2 or TRBV6-3 and TRBJ2-2; 8 nucleotides align to TRBD1. The CDR3 runs 18 residues. With V trimmed by 4 bases and J by 3 bases, 13 bases remained unmatched. The germline gives CDR1 MNHEY, CDR2 SVGEGT. CDR3 in amino acids: CASSSSDRVMSYTGELFF. In DNA form, the CDR3 reads TGTGCCAGCAGTTCCTCGGACAGGGTTATGTCATACACCGGGGAGCTGTTTTTT.

The rearrangement joins TRBV28 to TRBJ2-7; D is possibly TRBD1 (5 bases). Trimming pared 7 bases from V and 6 bases from J, leaving 22 bases between. Germline V CDR1 and CDR2: MDHEN, SYDVKM. This CDR3 region has 15 residues. CDR3 DNA sequence: TGTGCCAGCATCTCCCTATTGGGGCCCTTCGGCGAGCAGTACTTC. It translates to CASISLLGPFGEQYF.

This chain links TRBV7-9 with TRBJ1-2; 8 nucleotides line up with TRBD1. The length of the CDR3 is 16 residues. Germline CDR1 is SEHNR and CDR2 is FQNEAQ (reference sequence). Unmatched junction bases numbered 11, after V lost 5 bases and J lost 3 bases. The CDR3 here is CASSGGGRGLDYGYTF. CDR3 nucleotides: TGTGCCAGCAGCGGCGGTGGCAGGGGGCTGGACTATGGCTACACCTTC.

This clone was detected once. The rearrangement joins TRBV5-6 to TRBJ2-1, with D possibly matching TRBD1 (6 bases). Trimming removed 1 base from V and 3 bases from J, with 14 bases in between. Germline V CDR1 and CDR2: SGHDT, YYEEEE. CDR3 length: 16 amino acids. The CDR3 coding sequence is TGTGCCAGCAGCTTGCTCTGGGGGCCCGACTACAATGAGCAGTTCTTC. Its translation: CASSLLWGPDYNEQFF.

The rearrangement joins TRBV6-6 to TRBJ1-6; D unclear. The CDR3 extends over 16 amino acids. Looked up from germline, CDR1 is MNHNY and CDR2 is SVGAGI (reference sequence). Trimming pared 0 bases from V and 7 bases from J, leaving 13 bases between. The CDR3 DNA follows: TGTGCCAGCAGTTACTCCCGCGAAAAGTGGAATTCACCCCTCCACTTT. Its translation: CASSYSREKWNSPLHF.

The chain uses TRBV6-5 and TRBJ2-1, with a possible D match to TRBD2 (6 bases). Germline V gene sequence: CDR1 MNHEY, CDR2 SVGAGI. The ends were cut back, 2 bases at V and 6 bases at J, with 17 bases in the middle. This CDR3 spans 16 amino acids. This chain's CDR3 is CASSYLGDFRANEQFF. CDR3 DNA sequence: TGTGCCAGCAGTTACCTGGGGGACTTCCGCGCCAATGAGCAGTTCTTC.

CDR3 protein: CSAITEEQYF. DNA for the CDR3: TGCAGTGCGATAACAGAGGAGCAGTACTTC. The V and J genes are TRBV20-1 and TRBJ2-7; the D is unclear. Germline CDR1 and CDR2: DFQATT and SNEGSKA (reference sequence). The V end was cut by 6 bases, the J end by 7 bases, with 10 bases between. This CDR3 is 10 amino acids long.

The chain joins TRBV24-1 to TRBJ2-1; 9 bases map to TRBD2. V lost 4 bases and J lost 6; bases outside the gene matches: 6. CDR1 and CDR2 (germline): KGHDR, SFDVKD. The CDR3 length is 15 residues. Here the CDR3 DNA reads TGTGCCACCAGTGACCCTAGCGGGAAATTCAATGAGCAGTTCTTC. As protein: CATSDPSGKFNEQFF.

The genes are TRBV6-4 and TRBJ2-3; 8 nucleotides agree with TRBD2. The germline V gene has CDR1 MRHNA and CDR2 SNTAGT. The CDR3 has 15 residues. V was clipped by 2 bases and J by 4 bases; unmatched bases: 5. CDR3 sequence (DNA): TGTGCCAGCAGTGACGCCGCGGGGGGTCCAGATACGCAGTATTTT. It translates to CASSDAAGGPDTQYF.

The chain employs TRBV7-2 and TRBJ2-3; 9 nucleotides line up with TRBD2. The germline CDR1 and CDR2 sequences are SGHTA and FQGNSA. The trim removed 5 bases at V and 0 bases at J, leaving 12 bases unmatched. The CDR3 has 18 residues. The CDR3 reads CASSNPPLAGTSTDTQYF. The CDR3, as DNA: TGTGCCAGCAGCAACCCCCCCCTAGCGGGGACGAGCACAGATACGCAGTATTTT.

This chain's CDR3 is CATRRDLNSPLHF. The CDR3 DNA is TGTGCCACCAGGAGGGACTTAAATTCACCCCTCCACTTT. The chain recombines TRBV24-1 with TRBJ1-6; a possible D gene is TRBD1 (5 bases). The V gene lost 7 bases and the J gene lost 7 bases, with 10 bases spanning the gap. The CDR3 consists of 13 residues. Germline loops: CDR1 KGHDR, CDR2 SFDVKD.

This rearrangement joins TRBV5-1 to TRBJ1-3, with a tentative D call TRBD1 (6 bases). V was shortened by 4 bases and J by 2 bases, with 19 bases between the two germline ends. Germline V gives CDR1 SGHRS, CDR2 YFSETQ. This CDR3 spans 17 amino acids. The CDR3 sequence: CASSPTGRGSAGNTIYF. DNA for the CDR3: TGCGCCAGCAGCCCGACAGGCAGGGGATCCGCTGGAAACACCATATATTTT.

This sequence joins TRBV6-6 and TRBJ1-2; D may be TRBD1 (6 bases). V dropped 6 bases and J dropped 6 bases, with 17 bases sitting between them. The CDR3 extends over 14 amino acids. The germline CDR1 and CDR2 sequences are MNHNY and SVGAGI (reference sequence). CDR3 nucleotide sequence: TGTGCCAGCAGACCCGTTGGGGGCGCGAATGGCTACACCTTC. It translates to CASRPVGGANGYTF.

J is TRBJ1-1 and V is TRBV18; no definite D call. CDR1 and CDR2 (germline): KGHSH, LQKENI. The CDR3 consists of 14 residues. V was trimmed by 4 bases and J by 1 base, leaving 10 bases between them. CDR3 loop: CASSRSEQNTEAFF. In DNA, the CDR3 is TGTGCCAGCTCACGTTCTGAGCAGAACACTGAAGCTTTCTTT.

CDR3 protein: CASSFAGEYEQYF. The CDR3 DNA reads as TGTGCCAGCAGTTTCGCGGGGGAATACGAGCAGTACTTC. V and J are TRBV27 and TRBJ2-7, with TRBD2 identical over 7 bases. The CDR3 is 13 residues long. Germline V CDR1 and CDR2: MNHEY, SMNVEV (reference sequence). J was trimmed by 4 bases and V by 3 bases; bases with no gene match: 3.

This chain uses TRBV6-2 or TRBV6-3 with TRBJ1-2; tentatively, D is TRBD1 (5 bases). Trimming shortened V by 5 bases and J by 4 bases, and 14 bases separated the two germline ends. Germline CDR1 and CDR2: MNHEY and SVGEGT. CDR3 length: 14 residues. CDR3 coding DNA: TGTGCCAGCAGTGGGGCAGGGCTGGTCTATGGCTACACCTTC. It is translated as CASSGAGLVYGYTF.

This clone was detected once. The chain joins TRBV3-1 (or the pseudogene TRBV3-2) to TRBJ2-1, with 7 bases that match TRBD2. The V gene's germline CDR1 is LGHDT and CDR2 YNNKEL (reference sequence). The V gene end was trimmed by 4 bases and the J gene end by 10 bases; junction bases not matched to a gene: 16. The CDR3 is made up of 16 amino acids. The CDR3 DNA follows: TGTGCCAGCAGCCGGGCCAGCGGGAACGTGGCGCTCGAGCAGTTCTTC. Its protein product is CASSRASGNVALEQFF.

CDR3 in amino acids: CASSAGTSGIYEQYF. The DNA for the CDR3 is TGTGCCAGCAGCGCGGGGACTAGCGGGATCTACGAGCAGTACTTC. The rearrangement uses TRBV9 and TRBJ2-7; 13 bases are a match to TRBD2. CDR3 length: 15 residues. CDR1 and CDR2 from the germline V gene are SGDLS and YYNGEE. With V trimmed by 3 bases and J by 3 bases, 3 bases remained unmatched.